A selection of T cell receptor beta chains follows, all from one sample in a study of T cell repertoires in aging, cancer and after chemotherapy. A single record per CDR3 protein comes from TCRdb applying MiXCR to the multiplex PCR reads. The sample contains thousands of distinct CDR3 sequences, around a quarter of which appear only once. Source material: blood. All receptors come from a human donor with a blood cancer. The CDR3 runs from the conserved cysteine through the conserved F or W. Fields, in order: CDR3 length, D gene, V gene, J gene, clone size, CDR3 protein, CDR3 DNA. D genes are given only for firm matches. Size is stated for part of the rows, as once, few or many counts, or as a class when the clone is expanded.

CDR3 length: 14
D gene: TRBD2
V gene: TRBV5-6
J gene: TRBJ2-1
clone size: -
CDR3 protein: CASELAGGLNEQFF
CDR3 DNA: TGTGCCAGCGAACTAGCGGGAGGGCTGAATGAGCAGTTCTTC

CDR3 length: 20
D gene: TRBD2
V gene: TRBV7-6
J gene: TRBJ2-6
clone size: -
CDR3 protein: CASSLVGLAGVGSGANVLTF
CDR3 DNA: TGTGCCAGCAGCTTAGTGGGTCTAGCGGGAGTTGGTTCTGGGGCCAACGTCCTGACTTTC

CDR3 length: 14
D gene: TRBD1
V gene: TRBV28
J gene: TRBJ1-5
clone size: -
CDR3 protein: CASSRSGGRQPQHF
CDR3 DNA: TGTGCCAGCAGTCGCTCAGGGGGCCGTCAGCCCCAGCATTTT

CDR3 length: 15
D gene: TRBD2
V gene: TRBV27
J gene: TRBJ2-1
clone size: medium-sized
CDR3 protein: CASGIAGGLTNEQFF
CDR3 DNA: TGTGCCAGCGGTATAGCGGGGGGACTGACCAATGAGCAGTTCTTC

CDR3 length: 12
D gene: -
V gene: TRBV29-1
J gene: TRBJ2-5
clone size: medium-sized
CDR3 protein: CSVGRIGETQYF
CDR3 DNA: TGCAGCGTCGGGCGGATAGGAGAGACCCAGTACTTC

CDR3 length: 16
D gene: -
V gene: TRBV5-1
J gene: TRBJ2-3
clone size: -
CDR3 protein: CASSPGLSRVTDTQYF
CDR3 DNA: TGCGCCAGCAGCCCCGGGCTTAGTAGGGTCACAGATACGCAGTATTTT

CDR3 length: 16
D gene: -
V gene: TRBV6-6
J gene: TRBJ2-5
clone size: many
CDR3 protein: CASSYTLGGLKETQYF
CDR3 DNA: TGTGCCAGCAGTTACACTCTGGGCGGCCTCAAAGAGACCCAGTACTTC

CDR3 length: 13
D gene: -
V gene: TRBV30
J gene: TRBJ1-5
clone size: medium-sized
CDR3 protein: CAWLGTLEQPQHF
CDR3 DNA: TGTGCCTGGCTTGGGACTTTGGAGCAGCCCCAGCATTTT

CDR3 length: 14
D gene: TRBD2
V gene: TRBV19
J gene: TRBJ2-2
clone size: medium-sized
CDR3 protein: CASGTGGNTGELFF
CDR3 DNA: TGTGCCTCCGGGACGGGGGGGAACACCGGGGAGCTGTTTTTT

CDR3 length: 15
D gene: -
V gene: TRBV4-3
J gene: TRBJ1-2
clone size: few
CDR3 protein: CASSQGHRDTYGYTF
CDR3 DNA: TGCGCCAGCAGCCAAGGGCACCGGGACACCTATGGCTACACCTTC

CDR3 length: 16
D gene: TRBD2
V gene: TRBV27
J gene: TRBJ2-1
clone size: medium-sized
CDR3 protein: CASSHGLAGGYNEQFF
CDR3 DNA: TGTGCCAGCAGCCACGGACTAGCGGGAGGATACAATGAGCAGTTCTTC

CDR3 length: 17
D gene: TRBD1
V gene: TRBV30
J gene: TRBJ1-4
clone size: -
CDR3 protein: CAWSGGRGPRGDEKLFF
CDR3 DNA: TGTGCCTGGAGTGGTGGCAGGGGGCCGCGGGGGGACGAAAAACTGTTTTTT

CDR3 length: 13
D gene: -
V gene: TRBV5-1
J gene: TRBJ2-7
clone size: few
CDR3 protein: CASSSRGSYEQYF
CDR3 DNA: TGCGCCAGCAGCTCCAGGGGCTCCTACGAGCAGTACTTC

CDR3 length: 15
D gene: -
V gene: TRBV19
J gene: TRBJ1-1
clone size: medium-sized
CDR3 protein: CASTDVGLRNTEAFF
CDR3 DNA: TGTGCCAGTACTGATGTGGGACTCCGGAACACTGAAGCTTTCTTT

CDR3 length: 15
D gene: -
V gene: TRBV12-3/TRBV12-4
J gene: TRBJ1-3
clone size: few
CDR3 protein: CATTRGPSSGNTIYF
CDR3 DNA: TGTGCCACCACGAGAGGGCCTAGCTCTGGAAACACCATATATTTT

CDR3 length: 18
D gene: TRBD1
V gene: TRBV20-1
J gene: TRBJ2-2
clone size: few
CDR3 protein: CSARDSTLGTANTGELFF
CDR3 DNA: TGCAGTGCTAGAGATTCGACGTTAGGGACAGCCAACACCGGGGAGCTGTTTTTT

CDR3 length: 15
D gene: -
V gene: TRBV5-1
J gene: TRBJ2-7
clone size: -
CDR3 protein: CASSLSGEVSREQYF
CDR3 DNA: TGCGCCAGCAGCTTGTCGGGGGAGGTCTCACGCGAGCAGTACTTC

CDR3 length: 13
D gene: -
V gene: TRBV5-1
J gene: TRBJ1-2
clone size: -
CDR3 protein: CASSLELNYGYTF
CDR3 DNA: TGCGCCAGCAGCTTGGAGCTTAACTATGGCTACACCTTC

CDR3 length: 17
D gene: TRBD2
V gene: TRBV18
J gene: TRBJ2-1
clone size: -
CDR3 protein: CASSHPTGTSIYNEQFF
CDR3 DNA: TGTGCCAGCTCACACCCCACCGGGACTAGTATCTACAATGAGCAGTTCTTC

CDR3 length: 14
D gene: -
V gene: TRBV21-1
J gene: TRBJ2-3
clone size: -
CDR3 protein: CAARKGTGTDTQYF
CDR3 DNA: TGTGCCGCAAGAAAAGGGACAGGCACAGATACGCAGTATTTT

CDR3 length: 14
D gene: TRBD1
V gene: TRBV6-1
J gene: TRBJ2-7
clone size: medium-sized
CDR3 protein: CASSEGDSSYEQYF
CDR3 DNA: TGTGCCAGCAGTGAAGGGGACAGCTCCTACGAGCAGTACTTC

CDR3 length: 16
D gene: -
V gene: TRBV6-6
J gene: TRBJ2-1
clone size: medium-sized
CDR3 protein: CASSVGHPSGDNEQFF
CDR3 DNA: TGTGCCAGCAGTGTTGGACACCCATCCGGAGACAATGAGCAGTTCTTC

CDR3 length: 15
D gene: TRBD2
V gene: TRBV27
J gene: TRBJ2-1
clone size: medium-sized
CDR3 protein: CASSLGGGPYNEQFF
CDR3 DNA: TGTGCCAGCAGTTTAGGGGGAGGGCCCTACAATGAGCAGTTCTTC

CDR3 length: 16
D gene: TRBD2
V gene: TRBV5-6
J gene: TRBJ2-5
clone size: medium-sized
CDR3 protein: CASSRGVAGGQETQYF
CDR3 DNA: TGTGCCAGCAGCCGAGGGGTAGCGGGGGGCCAAGAGACCCAGTACTTC

CDR3 length: 12
D gene: -
V gene: TRBV11-1
J gene: TRBJ1-1
clone size: medium-sized
CDR3 protein: CASSLARTEAFF
CDR3 DNA: TGTGCCAGCAGCTTAGCGCGAACTGAAGCTTTCTTT

CDR3 length: 14
D gene: -
V gene: TRBV7-9
J gene: TRBJ2-3
clone size: -
CDR3 protein: CASSLGGAADTQYF
CDR3 DNA: TGTGCCAGCAGCTTAGGTGGGGCGGCAGATACGCAGTATTTT

CDR3 length: 14
D gene: -
V gene: TRBV30
J gene: TRBJ1-2
clone size: medium-sized
CDR3 protein: CAWSSVRSNYGYTF
CDR3 DNA: TGTGCCTGGAGTAGCGTGAGGTCTAACTATGGCTACACCTTC

CDR3 length: 15
D gene: TRBD1
V gene: TRBV6-5
J gene: TRBJ2-7
clone size: medium-sized
CDR3 protein: CASSYSGTGVNEQYF
CDR3 DNA: TGTGCCAGCAGTTACTCGGGGACAGGGGTTAACGAGCAGTACTTC

CDR3 length: 15
D gene: TRBD2
V gene: TRBV6-2/TRBV6-3
J gene: TRBJ2-5
clone size: -
CDR3 protein: CASTEEDSGGETQYF
CDR3 DNA: TGTGCCAGCACCGAAGAGGACTCGGGAGGGGAGACCCAGTACTTC

CDR3 length: 18
D gene: TRBD2
V gene: TRBV6-5
J gene: TRBJ2-2
clone size: -
CDR3 protein: CASSLVGGLAEFTGELFF
CDR3 DNA: TGTGCCAGCAGCTTGGTGGGGGGACTAGCGGAGTTCACCGGGGAGCTGTTTTTT

CDR3 length: 14
D gene: TRBD2
V gene: TRBV12-3/TRBV12-4
J gene: TRBJ2-7
clone size: -
CDR3 protein: CASSLQAGVDEQYF
CDR3 DNA: TGTGCCAGCAGTTTACAAGCGGGAGTCGACGAGCAGTACTTC

CDR3 length: 15
D gene: -
V gene: TRBV6-1
J gene: TRBJ1-1
clone size: -
CDR3 protein: CASSEGMDSRAEAFF
CDR3 DNA: TGTGCCAGCAGTGAAGGGATGGACAGTAGGGCTGAAGCTTTCTTT

CDR3 length: 15
D gene: TRBD1
V gene: TRBV19
J gene: TRBJ2-7
clone size: large
CDR3 protein: CASSIGTGGGNEQYF
CDR3 DNA: TGTGCCAGTAGTATAGGGACAGGTGGGGGCAACGAGCAGTACTTC

CDR3 length: 17
D gene: -
V gene: TRBV7-2
J gene: TRBJ2-7
clone size: few
CDR3 protein: CASSSISFRGSIREQYF
CDR3 DNA: TGTGCCAGCAGCTCCATATCGTTCCGGGGGTCTATCCGCGAGCAGTACTTC

CDR3 length: 15
D gene: -
V gene: TRBV12-3/TRBV12-4
J gene: TRBJ1-5
clone size: -
CDR3 protein: CASSIQGSAHQPQHF
CDR3 DNA: TGTGCCAGCAGTATCCAGGGGAGCGCTCATCAGCCCCAGCATTTT

CDR3 length: 15
D gene: TRBD1
V gene: TRBV15
J gene: TRBJ2-3
clone size: medium-sized
CDR3 protein: CATSRSGQVTDTQYF
CDR3 DNA: TGTGCCACCAGCAGGTCCGGACAGGTCACAGATACGCAGTATTTT

CDR3 length: 16
D gene: -
V gene: TRBV11-3
J gene: TRBJ2-1
clone size: few
CDR3 protein: CASSLGGTNSYNEQFF
CDR3 DNA: TGTGCCAGCAGCTTAGGTGGCACCAACTCCTACAATGAGCAGTTCTTC

CDR3 length: 13
D gene: -
V gene: TRBV5-1
J gene: TRBJ1-2
clone size: few
CDR3 protein: CASTSISGGGYTF
CDR3 DNA: TGCGCCAGCACTTCTATCTCTGGGGGTGGCTACACCTTC

CDR3 length: 15
D gene: -
V gene: TRBV5-6
J gene: TRBJ1-2
clone size: medium-sized
CDR3 protein: CASSYRDFANYGYTF
CDR3 DNA: TGTGCCAGCAGCTACCGGGACTTCGCTAACTATGGCTACACCTTC

CDR3 length: 13
D gene: -
V gene: TRBV30
J gene: TRBJ2-7
clone size: medium-sized
CDR3 protein: CAWSAVGWDEQYF
CDR3 DNA: TGTGCCTGGAGTGCTGTGGGATGGGACGAGCAGTACTTC

CDR3 length: 13
D gene: -
V gene: TRBV6-2/TRBV6-3
J gene: TRBJ2-3
clone size: medium-sized
CDR3 protein: CASSSSGSDTQYF
CDR3 DNA: TGTGCCAGCAGTTCGTCGGGTTCAGATACGCAGTATTTT

CDR3 length: 16
D gene: -
V gene: TRBV20-1
J gene: TRBJ2-7
clone size: -
CDR3 protein: CSARDRGQLMSYEQYF
CDR3 DNA: TGCAGTGCTAGAGATCGCGGGCAGTTGATGTCCTACGAGCAGTACTTC

CDR3 length: 12
D gene: TRBD2
V gene: TRBV5-1
J gene: TRBJ2-7
clone size: -
CDR3 protein: CAANAGTSGQNF
CDR3 DNA: TGCGCCGCCAACGCGGGGACTAGCGGGCAGAACTTC

CDR3 length: 12
D gene: TRBD2
V gene: TRBV6-1
J gene: TRBJ2-1
clone size: -
CDR3 protein: CASSEQEAGEFF
CDR3 DNA: TGTGCCAGCAGTGAACAAGAGGCGGGGGAGTTCTTC

CDR3 length: 15
D gene: -
V gene: TRBV29-1
J gene: TRBJ2-7
clone size: medium-sized
CDR3 protein: CSVVRQDRLLDEQYF
CDR3 DNA: TGCAGCGTTGTCCGCCAAGACAGGTTACTGGACGAGCAGTACTTC

CDR3 length: 17
D gene: TRBD1
V gene: TRBV19
J gene: TRBJ1-6
clone size: medium-sized
CDR3 protein: CASSTGTGGSYNSPLHF
CDR3 DNA: TGTGCCAGTAGTACTGGGACAGGGGGGTCCTATAATTCACCCCTCCACTTT

CDR3 length: 16
D gene: -
V gene: TRBV5-4
J gene: TRBJ1-2
clone size: few
CDR3 protein: CASSLERVNVLHGYTF
CDR3 DNA: TGTGCCAGCAGCTTGGAAAGGGTAAACGTTTTACATGGCTACACCTTC

CDR3 length: 14
D gene: TRBD1
V gene: TRBV27
J gene: TRBJ1-2
clone size: few
CDR3 protein: CASRPGTGRGGYTF
CDR3 DNA: TGTGCCAGCAGGCCCGGGACAGGGAGGGGCGGCTACACCTTC

CDR3 length: 16
D gene: -
V gene: TRBV24-1
J gene: TRBJ2-6
clone size: -
CDR3 protein: CATSDGQQTGANVLTF
CDR3 DNA: TGTGCCACCAGTGATGGACAGCAAACTGGGGCCAACGTCCTGACTTTC

CDR3 length: 13
D gene: TRBD1
V gene: TRBV5-1
J gene: TRBJ1-5
clone size: few
CDR3 protein: CASSGTGFQPQHF
CDR3 DNA: TGCGCCAGCAGCGGGACAGGGTTTCAGCCCCAGCATTTT